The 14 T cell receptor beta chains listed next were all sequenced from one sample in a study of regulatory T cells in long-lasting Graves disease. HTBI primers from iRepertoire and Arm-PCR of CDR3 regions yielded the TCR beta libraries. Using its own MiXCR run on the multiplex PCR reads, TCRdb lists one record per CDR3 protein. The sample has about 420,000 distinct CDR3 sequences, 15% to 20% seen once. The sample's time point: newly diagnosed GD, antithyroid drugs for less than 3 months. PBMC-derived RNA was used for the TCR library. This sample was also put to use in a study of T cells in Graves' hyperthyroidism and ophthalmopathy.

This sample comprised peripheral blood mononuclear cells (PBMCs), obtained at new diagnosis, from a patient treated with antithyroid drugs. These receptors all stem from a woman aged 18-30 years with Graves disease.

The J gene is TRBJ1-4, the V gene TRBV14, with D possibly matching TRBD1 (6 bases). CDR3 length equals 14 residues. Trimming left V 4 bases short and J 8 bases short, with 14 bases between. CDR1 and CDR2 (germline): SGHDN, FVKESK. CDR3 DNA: TGTGCCAGCAGCCCTCGTATTGGGGGCGAAAAACTGTTTTTT. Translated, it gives CASSPRIGGEKLFF.

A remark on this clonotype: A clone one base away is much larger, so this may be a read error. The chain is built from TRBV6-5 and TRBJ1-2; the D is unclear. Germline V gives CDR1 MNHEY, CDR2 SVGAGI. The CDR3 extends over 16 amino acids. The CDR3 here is CTSSYSAFSTNYGYTF. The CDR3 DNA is TGTACCAGCAGTTACTCTGCGTTTTCAACTAACTATGGCTACACCTTC.

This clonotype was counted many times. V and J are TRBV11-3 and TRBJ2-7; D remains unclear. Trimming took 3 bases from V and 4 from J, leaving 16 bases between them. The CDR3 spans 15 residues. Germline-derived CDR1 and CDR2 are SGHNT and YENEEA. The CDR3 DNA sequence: TGTGCCAGCAGCTTCGATGAATGGTCGAATTACGAGCAGTACTTC. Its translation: CASSFDEWSNYEQYF.

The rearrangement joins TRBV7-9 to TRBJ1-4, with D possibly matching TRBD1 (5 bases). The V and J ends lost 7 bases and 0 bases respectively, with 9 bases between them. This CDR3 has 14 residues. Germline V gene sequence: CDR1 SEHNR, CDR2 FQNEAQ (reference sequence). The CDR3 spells CASTPTATNEKLFF. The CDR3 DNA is TGTGCCAGCACACCGACAGCAACTAATGAAAAACTGTTTTTT.

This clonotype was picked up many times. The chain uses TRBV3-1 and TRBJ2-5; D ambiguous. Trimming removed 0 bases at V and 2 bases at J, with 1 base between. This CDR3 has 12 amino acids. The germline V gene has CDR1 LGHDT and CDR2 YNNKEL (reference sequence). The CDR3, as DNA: TGTGCCAGCAGCCAAGATCAAGAGACCCAGTACTTC. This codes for CASSQDQETQYF.

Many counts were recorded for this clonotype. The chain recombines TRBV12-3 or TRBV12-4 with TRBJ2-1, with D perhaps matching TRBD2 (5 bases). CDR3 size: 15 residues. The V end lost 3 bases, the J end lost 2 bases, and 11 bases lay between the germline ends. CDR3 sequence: CASSLGTRTYNEQFF. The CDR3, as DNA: TGTGCCAGCAGTTTGGGAACTAGGACCTACAATGAGCAGTTCTTC.

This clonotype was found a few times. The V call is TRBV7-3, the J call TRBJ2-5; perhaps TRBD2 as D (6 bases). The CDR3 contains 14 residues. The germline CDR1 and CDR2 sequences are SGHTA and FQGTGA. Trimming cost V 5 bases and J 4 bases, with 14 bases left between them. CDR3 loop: CASSPGRDPETQYF. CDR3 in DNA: TGTGCCAGCAGCCCGGGGCGGGATCCAGAGACCCAGTACTTC.

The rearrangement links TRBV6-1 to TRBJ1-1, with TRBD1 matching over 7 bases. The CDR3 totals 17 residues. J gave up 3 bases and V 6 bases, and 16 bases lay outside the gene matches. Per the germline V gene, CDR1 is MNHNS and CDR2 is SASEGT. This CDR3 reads CASSRAPQTGSHTEAFF. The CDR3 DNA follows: TGTGCCAGCAGCCGAGCCCCCCAGACAGGGAGCCACACTGAAGCTTTCTTT.

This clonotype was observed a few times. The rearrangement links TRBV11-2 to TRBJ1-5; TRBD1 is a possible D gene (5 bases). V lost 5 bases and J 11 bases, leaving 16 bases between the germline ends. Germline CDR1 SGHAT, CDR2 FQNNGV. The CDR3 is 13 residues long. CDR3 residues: CASSLRGEGSQHF. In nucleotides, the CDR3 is TGTGCCAGCAGCCTTCGCGGGGAGGGGTCCCAGCATTTT.

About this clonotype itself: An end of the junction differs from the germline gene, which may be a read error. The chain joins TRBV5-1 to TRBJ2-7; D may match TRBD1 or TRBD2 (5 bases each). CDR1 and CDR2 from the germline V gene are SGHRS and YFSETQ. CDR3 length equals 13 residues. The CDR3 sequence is CASSGTGTYEHYF. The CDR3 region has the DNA TGCGCCAGCAGCGGGACGGGAACCTACGAGCACTACTTC.

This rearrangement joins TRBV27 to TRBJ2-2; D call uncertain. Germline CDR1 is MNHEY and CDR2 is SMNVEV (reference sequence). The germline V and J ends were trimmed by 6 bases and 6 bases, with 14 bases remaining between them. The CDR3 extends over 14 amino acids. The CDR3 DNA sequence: TGTGCCAGCAGCCCGGAAGGCTGGGCCGGGGAGCTGTTTTTT. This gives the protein CASSPEGWAGELFF.

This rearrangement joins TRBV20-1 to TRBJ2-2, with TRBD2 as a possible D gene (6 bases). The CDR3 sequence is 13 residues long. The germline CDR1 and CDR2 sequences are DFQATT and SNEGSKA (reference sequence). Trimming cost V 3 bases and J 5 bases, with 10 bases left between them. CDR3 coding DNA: TGCAGTGCTAGGGCCGGAGGGACCGGGGAGCTGTTTTTT. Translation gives CSARAGGTGELFF.

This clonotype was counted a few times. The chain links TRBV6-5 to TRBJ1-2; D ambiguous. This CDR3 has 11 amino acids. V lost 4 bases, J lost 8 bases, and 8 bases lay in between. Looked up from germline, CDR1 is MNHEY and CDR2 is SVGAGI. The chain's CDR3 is CASSWGLGYTF. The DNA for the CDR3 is TGTGCCAGCAGTTGGGGTCTGGGCTACACCTTC.

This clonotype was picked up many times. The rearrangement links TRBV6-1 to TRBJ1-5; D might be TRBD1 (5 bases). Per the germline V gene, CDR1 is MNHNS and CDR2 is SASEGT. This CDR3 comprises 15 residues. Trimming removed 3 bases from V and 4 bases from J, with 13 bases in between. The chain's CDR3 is CASSDPRGQNQPQHF. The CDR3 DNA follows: TGTGCCAGCAGTGATCCGCGGGGCCAAAATCAGCCCCAGCATTTT.